A selection of T cell receptor beta chains follows, all from one sample in a study of shared clonotypes between healthy human individuals. TCRdb's copy holds only in-frame clones and misses some; the assay was immunoSEQ multiplex PCR. The sample has under 1 million clones, almost 95% seen once; the top ten hold less than 25%. Sequenced sample: naive CD8+ T cells sorted from blood. Receptors originate from a man aged 30-40 years in good health. CDR3s include the opening cysteine and the closing phenylalanine or tryptophan. D genes are given only for firm matches. The size entry is marked missing in some rows and otherwise reads once, few, many or a size class.

TRBD1,many,TRBV6-4,TRBJ2-1,16,TGTGCCAGCAGTGAGTCCGGGACAGGGGGTTACAATGAGCAGTTCTTC,CASSESGTGGYNEQFF
NA,NA,TRBV11-2,TRBJ1-2,15,TGTGCCAGCAGCATCTTCCAGGGGCGCGGCTATGGCTACACCTTC,CASSIFQGRGYGYTF
NA,NA,TRBV7-7,TRBJ2-1,15,TGTGCCAGCAGCTTATTCAGTGACTCCTACAATGAGCAGTTCTTC,CASSLFSDSYNEQFF
TRBD1,NA,TRBV7-3,TRBJ1-1,14,TGTGCCAGCAACCTGGGACAGGGGAACACTGAAGCTTTCTTT,CASNLGQGNTEAFF
NA,NA,TRBV7-8,TRBJ1-3,15,TGTGCCAGCAGCGGAGATACAGGATCTGGAAACACCATATATTTT,CASSGDTGSGNTIYF
TRBD2,NA,TRBV29-1,TRBJ2-1,14,TGCAGCGTTGGGCCTAGCGGGATCTACAATGAGCAGTTCTTC,CSVGPSGIYNEQFF
NA,NA,TRBV5-6,TRBJ1-1,15,TGTGCCAGCAGCTTGGCTGGGCGGATGAACACTGAAGCTTTCTTT,CASSLAGRMNTEAFF
TRBD2,NA,TRBV9,TRBJ2-3,14,TGTGCCAGCAGCGTAGGTGGGAGGGCAGATACGCAGTATTTT,CASSVGGRADTQYF
NA,NA,TRBV11-2,TRBJ1-2,14,TGTGCCAGCAGCTTAGGAGGGGTCGGGTATGGCTACACCTTC,CASSLGGVGYGYTF
NA,NA,TRBV19,TRBJ2-7,15,TGTGCCAGTAGCTTCTCCTTTACTAGCTCCACCGAGCAGTACTTC,CASSFSFTSSTEQYF
NA,NA,TRBV9,TRBJ2-5,16,TGTGCCAGCAGCGTATCATGGGGGGCGGGAGAGGAGACCCAGTACTTC,CASSVSWGAGEETQYF
NA,NA,TRBV27,TRBJ2-3,13,TGTGCCAGCAGTTTATCTGGCAGGGGTACGCAGTATTTT,CASSLSGRGTQYF
NA,NA,TRBV5-1,TRBJ2-7,13,TGCGCCAGCAGCTTGGCAGGGCCCTACGAGCAGTACTTC,CASSLAGPYEQYF
NA,NA,TRBV9,TRBJ2-3,17,TGTGCCAGCAGCGTTACCGGGACACCGACTTTCCAAGATACGCAGTATTTT,CASSVTGTPTFQDTQYF
NA,NA,TRBV20-1,TRBJ1-3,11,TGCAGTGCTAGAGGAAAAAACACCATATATTTT,CSARGKNTIYF
NA,NA,TRBV6-1,TRBJ2-7,14,TGTGCCAGCAGTGCGTACACAGAAACCTACGAGCAGTACTTC,CASSAYTETYEQYF
TRBD2,NA,TRBV5-1,TRBJ2-1,16,TGCGCCAGCAGCTTGGCGGCTAGCGGAGGCTACAATGAGCAGTTCTTC,CASSLAASGGYNEQFF
NA,NA,TRBV2,TRBJ1-4,15,TGTGCCACCAGGGACACGACTGCAACTAATGAAAAACTGTTTTTT,CATRDTTATNEKLFF
NA,NA,TRBV7-9,TRBJ2-1,14,TGTGCCAGCAGCTTAGCTGGGACCCCCAATGAGCAGTTCTTC,CASSLAGTPNEQFF
NA,NA,TRBV6-1,TRBJ2-3,15,TGTGCCAGCAGTGATCTCGGATGGAGCACAGATACGCAGTATTTT,CASSDLGWSTDTQYF
TRBD2,NA,TRBV5-1,TRBJ2-1,16,TGCGCCAGCAGCTTGGAAGCGGGAGGGCCGTACAATGAGCAGTTCTTC,CASSLEAGGPYNEQFF
NA,NA,TRBV18,TRBJ2-1,16,TGTGCCAGCTCACTACCAGGTGGGGAACCACTCAATGAGCAGTTCTTC,CASSLPGGEPLNEQFF
NA,NA,TRBV7-8,TRBJ1-5,12,TGTGCCAGCAGCTTATATTCTCAGCCCCAGCATTTT,CASSLYSQPQHF
TRBD2,NA,TRBV11-2,TRBJ2-2,16,TGTGCCAGCAGCTTAGCACTAGCGATTAACACCGGGGAGCTGTTTTTT,CASSLALAINTGELFF
NA,NA,TRBV18,TRBJ1-1,14,TGTGCCAGCTCTCTAAGGGACCAGAACACTGAAGCTTTCTTT,CASSLRDQNTEAFF
NA,NA,TRBV30,TRBJ1-3,13,TGTGCCTGGAGGCCGAACTCTGGAAACACCATATATTTT,CAWRPNSGNTIYF
NA,NA,TRBV6-5,TRBJ2-2,15,TGTGCCAGCAGTTACTCGGTGGATGTCACCGGGGAGCTGTTTTTT,CASSYSVDVTGELFF
NA,NA,TRBV27,TRBJ2-7,16,TGTGCCAGCAGTTTATCATTTGGTGACAGGTCATACGAGCAGTACTTC,CASSLSFGDRSYEQYF
NA,NA,TRBV4-1,TRBJ2-7,14,TGCGCCAGCAGCCAAGACGGGACCTCCTACGAGCAGTACTTC,CASSQDGTSYEQYF
NA,NA,TRBV29-1,TRBJ2-1,14,TGCAGCGCTGAGACCCCCGACTCCTACAATGAGCAGTTCTTC,CSAETPDSYNEQFF
TRBD1,NA,TRBV7-9,TRBJ1-5,14,TGTGCCAGCAGCGGGACAGGGAGCAATCAGCCCCAGCATTTT,CASSGTGSNQPQHF
NA,NA,TRBV7-9,TRBJ2-5,11,TGTGCCAGCAGCTTGTCGGGGACCCAGTACTTC,CASSLSGTQYF
NA,NA,TRBV14,TRBJ2-1,13,TGTGCCAGCAGCCTCCTACTACACAATGAGCAGTTCTTC,CASSLLLHNEQFF
TRBD1,NA,TRBV9,TRBJ2-5,13,TGTGCCAGCAGCCCGGACAGGACAGAGACCCAGTACTTC,CASSPDRTETQYF
TRBD1,once,TRBV27,TRBJ1-2,17,TGTGCCAGCAGTTTCTCCCAGGGGGCGGTTGGGACCTATGGCTACACCTTC,CASSFSQGAVGTYGYTF
NA,NA,TRBV4-1,TRBJ1-1,15,TGCGCCAGCAGCCAAGAAGAGGGAGAGAGGACTGAAGCTTTCTTT,CASSQEEGERTEAFF
NA,NA,TRBV30,TRBJ2-7,13,TGTGCCTGGAGCCCGGGTGGGGCGCGAGAGCAGTACTTC,CAWSPGGAREQYF
TRBD2,NA,TRBV11-2,TRBJ2-1,16,TGTGCCAGCAGCAATGCCGGGACTAGCGGAAACAATGAGCAGTTCTTC,CASSNAGTSGNNEQFF
TRBD1,NA,TRBV2,TRBJ1-1,15,TGTGCCAGCAGTGTTGGGGACAGGGTGGGCACTGAAGCTTTCTTT,CASSVGDRVGTEAFF
NA,NA,TRBV7-9,TRBJ2-5,14,TGTGCCAGCAGCGACCACAGGGATCAAGAGACCCAGTACTTC,CASSDHRDQETQYF
TRBD2,NA,TRBV27,TRBJ2-1,11,TGTGCCAGCAGTGACACTAGCGGAAAGTTCTTC,CASSDTSGKFF
NA,NA,TRBV5-6,TRBJ1-5,16,TGTGCCAGCAGCTACACCCCAGAGGGCAGGGATCAGCCCCAGCATTTT,CASSYTPEGRDQPQHF
NA,NA,TRBV15,TRBJ2-5,17,TGTGCCACCAGCAGAGGAGATGACAGCACCCTCCAAGAGACCCAGTACTTC,CATSRGDDSTLQETQYF
NA,NA,TRBV29-1,TRBJ1-1,15,TGCAGCGTTGAAGGTGGGGACATCCCGAACACTGAAGCTTTCTTT,CSVEGGDIPNTEAFF
NA,NA,TRBV21-1,TRBJ2-7,12,TGTGCCAGCCGGATTCGGTCCTACGAGCAGTACTTC,CASRIRSYEQYF
NA,NA,TRBV6-5,TRBJ1-1,13,TGTGCCAGCGGAATAACAGCGAACACTGAAGCTTTCTTT,CASGITANTEAFF
TRBD2,NA,TRBV9,TRBJ2-3,18,TGTGCCAGCAGCGTAACCATACTAGCGGGGACTAGCACAGATACGCAGTATTTT,CASSVTILAGTSTDTQYF
TRBD2,NA,TRBV6-5,TRBJ2-3,15,TGTGCCAGCAGTTACGGAGCGGGGGGCACAGATACGCAGTATTTT,CASSYGAGGTDTQYF
NA,NA,TRBV7-9,TRBJ1-4,13,TGTGCCAGCAGCCCAGGGCCCAGGGAAAAACTGTTTTTT,CASSPGPREKLFF
NA,NA,TRBV2,TRBJ2-5,13,TGTGCCAGCCAGCAGGGGTTCGGAGAGACCCAGTACTTC,CASQQGFGETQYF
NA,NA,TRBV19,TRBJ2-7,13,TGTGCCAGTAGTATCAGGTTCACCCACGAGCAGTACTTC,CASSIRFTHEQYF
TRBD2,NA,TRBV27,TRBJ2-1,22,TGTGCCAGCAGTTTTCGCCTCCCTGGACTAGCGGGAGGGGATCTCGCCTACAATGAGCAGTTCTTC,CASSFRLPGLAGGDLAYNEQFF
NA,once,TRBV28,TRBJ2-3,12,TGTGCCAGCAGACGGTCCCCAGGTACGCAGTATTTT,CASRRSPGTQYF